These 2 T cell receptor beta chains originate from one sample sequenced in a study of identical twins. One entry per CDR3 protein results from TCRdb running MiXCR on the 5' RACE reads. The sample lists about 190,000 distinct CDR3 sequences, less than 20% occurring once. These same data were also listed under a study on T cells expressing NK-cell markers.

The specimen was CD8+ T cells sorted from blood. Receptor source: a woman between 18 and 29 years old in good health.

This clonotype was observed a few times. The CDR3, as DNA: TGTGCCAGCAGATTAACCGGGACGATAGCGGGAGATGATGAGCAGTTCTTC. This sequence encodes CASRLTGTIAGDDEQFF. V is TRBV6-2 or TRBV6-3 and J is TRBJ2-1; 9 bases are shared with TRBD2. V gave up 6 bases and J gave up 8 bases; unmatched junction bases: 17. In germline, CDR1 is MNHEY, CDR2 SVGEGT. The CDR3 extends over 17 amino acids.

There are many counts of this clonotype. The chain combines TRBV6-2 or TRBV6-3 with TRBJ2-2, with a weak D call TRBD2 (6 bases). Germline lookup yields CDR1 MNHEY and CDR2 SVGEGT. This CDR3 contains 15 residues. Trimming removed 6 bases at V and 2 bases at J, with 13 bases between. The CDR3 DNA follows: TGTGCCAGCAGCCAGCGGGTTTCAAACACCGGGGAGCTGTTTTTT. This sequence encodes CASSQRVSNTGELFF.